Listed here is a single T cell receptor (beta chain). This sample stems from a study of molecular identifiers for immune sequencing clone quantification. Turning to the study itself: Replicate runs used RNA from approximately 20,000 or 100,000 naive CD8 cells, which was split five ways into aliquots, and four of those aliquots were then sequenced.

TCRdb reprocessed the PCR reads via MiXCR and lists one record per CDR3 protein. The sample shows hundreds of thousands of distinct CDR3 sequences, roughly 27% of them seen only once. CDR3 length: 13 residues. CDR1 is LNHDA, CDR2 SQIVND, per germline (reference sequence). Trimming shortened V by 6 bases and J by 3 bases, and 12 bases separated the two germline ends. This receptor was identified in a human donor in good health. Some libraries in this study had Jurkat cell RNA spiked in. This chain links TRBV19 with TRBJ2-7; D is unclear. Material for sequencing was naive CD8+ T cells from blood, with Jurkat cell RNA spiked in. Subset denoted: FACS-sorted CD8+CD4-CCR7+CD45RA+ naive T cells. CDR3 DNA sequence: TGTGCCAGTAGCGGCCCCATCGGCTACGAGCAGTACTTC. This gives the protein CASSGPIGYEQYF.